A single sample gave rise to the 17 T cell receptor beta chains below, sequenced in a study of T-cell reconstitution after alpha-beta-depleted transplantation in children. Unique molecular identifiers were incorporated when the TCRbeta library was constructed. TCRdb re-derived calls from the PCR reads in MiXCR, one entry per CDR3 protein. Of 150,000 to 250,000 distinct CDR3 sequences listed, 6.3% are singletons. Sample: PBMCs, taken before TCRalphabeta/CD19-depleted stem cell transplant. The source is a girl under three years old with combined immunodeficiency, due to receive a stem cell transplant.

This clonotype was observed many times. The chain has TRBV20-1 and TRBJ2-1; D is ambiguous. The V gene lost 3 bases and the J gene lost 4 bases, with 31 bases spanning the gap. Germline CDR1 DFQATT, CDR2 SNEGSKA (reference sequence). The CDR3 length is 20 residues. CDR3 protein: CSASPGQPPIRQSRYNEQFF. CDR3 coding DNA: TGCAGTGCTAGTCCCGGTCAACCACCGATCAGGCAAAGTCGGTACAATGAGCAGTTCTTC.

This clonotype was seen repeatedly, ten times or more. This chain joins TRBV24-1 and TRBJ2-7; D unclear. Trimming removed 2 bases at V and 5 bases at J, with 9 bases between. Germline CDR1 KGHDR, CDR2 SFDVKD. The CDR3 covers 13 residues. The CDR3 coding sequence is TGTGCCACCAGTGATTCTAAGTTAGACGAGCAGTACTTC. Translated: CATSDSKLDEQYF.

This clonotype occurred many times. J is TRBJ2-4 and V is TRBV14; D is unresolved. Germline-derived CDR1 and CDR2 are SGHDN and FVKESK. This CDR3 has 12 amino acids. The V and J ends lost 0 bases and 9 bases respectively, with 6 bases between them. Here the CDR3 DNA reads TGTGCCAGCAGCCAAGATTGGAGCATTCAGTACTTC. Its protein product is CASSQDWSIQYF.

In this sample, this clonotype turned up many times. The genes are TRBV20-1 and TRBJ2-7; 16 bases fit TRBD2. The J segment lost 6 bases and the V segment lost 6 bases, leaving 8 bases of the junction unmatched. There are 15 residues in the CDR3. Germline values: CDR1 DFQATT, CDR2 SNEGSKA (reference sequence). CDR3 region: CSARTGLAGGSEQYF. CDR3 bases: TGCAGTGCAAGAACGGGACTAGCGGGAGGGAGCGAGCAGTACTTC.

This clonotype has a count of ten or more. The rearrangement uses TRBV3-1 and TRBJ2-1; D not resolved. The CDR3 loop spans 14 amino acids. Germline V CDR1 and CDR2: LGHDT, YNNKEL (reference sequence). V shed 0 bases and J shed 8 bases, with 11 bases lying between them. CDR3 protein: CASSQEVRADEQFF. DNA of the CDR3: TGTGCCAGCAGCCAAGAAGTCCGGGCCGATGAGCAGTTCTTC.

This clonotype occurred a few times. This chain links TRBV29-1 with TRBJ1-4, with 7 bases fitting TRBD1. This CDR3 is 13 amino acids long. With 6 bases clipped from V and 1 base from J, the junction kept 2 bases outside the gene matches. Germline V CDR1 and CDR2: SQVTM, ANQGSEA. CDR3 nucleotide sequence: TGCAGCGTGACAGGGATAACTAATGAAAAACTGTTTTTT. Translating gives CSVTGITNEKLFF.

At least ten counts were recorded for this clonotype. V gene TRBV11-1 combines with J gene TRBJ1-1, with D possibly TRBD1 on 6 matching bases. V was trimmed by 2 bases and J by 5 bases, leaving 6 bases between them. The germline gives CDR1 SGHAT, CDR2 FQDESV (reference sequence). The CDR3 spans 12 residues. The CDR3 DNA reads TGTGCCAGCAGCTTACAGGGGACTGAAGCTTTCTTT. Translated, it gives CASSLQGTEAFF.

The table lists this clonotype with many counts. The chain uses TRBV7-9 and TRBJ2-7, with 8 bases that match TRBD2. The length of the CDR3 is 13 residues. With 8 bases clipped from V and 1 base from J, the junction kept 4 bases outside the gene matches. Germline loops: CDR1 SEHNR, CDR2 FQNEAQ (reference sequence). Here the CDR3 reads CASSGGISYEQYF. Here the CDR3 DNA reads TGTGCCAGCTCGGGAGGGATATCCTACGAGCAGTACTTC. Full variable domain (outside the CDR3, taken from reference TRBV7-9 and TRBJ2-7): DTGVSQNPRHKITKRGQNVTFRCDPISEHNRLYWYRQTLGQGPEFLTYFQNEAQLEKSRLLSDRFSAERPKGSFSTLEIQRTEQGDSAMYLCASSGGISYEQYFGPGTRLTVT.

This clonotype was counted at least ten times. The genes are TRBV28 and TRBJ1-5; 8 bases agree with TRBD1. There are 18 residues in the CDR3. The trim removed 9 bases at V and 0 bases at J, leaving 16 bases unmatched. CDR1 and CDR2 from the germline V gene are MDHEN and SYDVKM. Here the CDR3 reads CASRFPSGTGHSNQPQHF. The DNA for the CDR3 is TGTGCCAGTCGATTTCCCTCCGGGACAGGACATAGCAATCAGCCCCAGCATTTT.

This chain uses TRBV11-3 with TRBJ2-7, with a weak D call TRBD2 (5 bases). CDR1 and CDR2 from the germline V gene are SGHNT and YENEEA. Deletions cut 2 bases from V and 5 bases from J, with 16 bases between. This CDR3 comprises 15 residues. CDR3 sequence: CASSLMYGPGNEQYF. The CDR3 DNA sequence: TGTGCCAGCAGCTTAATGTACGGACCCGGGAACGAGCAGTACTTC.

In its sample, this clonotype was seen once. A much larger clone differs from this one at a single base, so this may be a read error. It is likely a read error, because the conserved phenylalanine at the end of the CDR3 is missing. The genes are TRBV5-8 and TRBJ1-6, with 7 bases that match TRBD1. J gave up 2 bases and V 1 base, and 3 bases lay outside the gene matches. CDR1 is SGHTS and CDR2 is YDEGEE in the germline V gene. The CDR3 is 16 residues long. The CDR3 here is CASSLTRGAYNSPLHY. The CDR3 nucleotides are TGTGCCAGCAGCTTGACCAGGGGGGCCTATAATTCACCCCTCCACTAT.

This clonotype showed up many times. The chain joins TRBV13 to TRBJ2-1; D may be TRBD1 (6 bases). V was pared by 7 bases and J by 9 bases, with 16 bases between. The CDR3 runs to 13 residues. The germline gives CDR1 PRHDT, CDR2 FYEKMQ (reference sequence). For the CDR3, the DNA is TGTGCCAGCACCCTGGGAACAGGGAGTGAGCAGTTCTTC. It encodes CASTLGTGSEQFF.

This clonotype has ten or more counts. The chain recombines TRBV20-1 with TRBJ1-1; TRBD1 is a possible D gene (5 bases). Germline CDR1 DFQATT, CDR2 SNEGSKA (reference sequence). The CDR3 extends over 16 amino acids. Trimming took off 5 bases at V and 6 bases at J, with 25 bases between the two ends. The CDR3 nucleotides read TGCAGTGCTTGTAGGCCGGGGGAGCGGGCCTTGGCTGAAGCTTTCTTT. It yields the protein CSACRPGERALAEAFF.

The table lists this clonotype with many counts. The chain joins TRBV7-2 to TRBJ2-3, with D maybe TRBD1 (6 bases). Trimming pared 4 bases from V and 7 bases from J, leaving 9 bases between. Germline CDR1 is SGHTA and CDR2 is FQGNSA. This CDR3 has 12 amino acids. In DNA, the CDR3 is TGTGCCAGCAGCTCGGACAGCCATACGCAGTATTTT. Translation: CASSSDSHTQYF.

The table lists this clonotype with many counts. The chain couples TRBV4-1 to TRBJ2-1; 11 nucleotides agree with TRBD2. The V gene end was trimmed by 2 bases and the J gene end by 3 bases; junction bases not matched to a gene: 0. The CDR3 is 15 amino acids. From germline, CDR1 is MGHRA and CDR2 YSYEKL. In nucleotides, the CDR3 is TGCGCCAGCAGCCAACTAGCGGGGGGCTACAATGAGCAGTTCTTC. This gives the protein CASSQLAGGYNEQFF.

This clonotype was seen many times. The rearrangement links TRBV6-2 or TRBV6-3 to TRBJ1-5, with D unresolved. The CDR3 extends over 15 amino acids. Between the trimmed V and J ends, which lost 1 base and 2 bases, there was a span of 9 bases. Germline loops: CDR1 MNHEY, CDR2 SVGEGT. CDR3 sequence reads: CASSYLLSGNQPQHF. DNA of the CDR3: TGTGCCAGCAGTTACTTGTTAAGTGGCAATCAGCCCCAGCATTTT.

This clonotype was seen at least ten times. The J gene is TRBJ1-5, the V gene TRBV20-1, with D tentatively TRBD1 (6 bases). V shed 6 bases and J shed 2 bases, with 14 bases lying between them. Germline values: CDR1 DFQATT, CDR2 SNEGSKA (reference sequence). This CDR3 comprises 14 residues. This CDR3 is CSARDGGRNQPQHF. CDR3 bases: TGCAGTGCCCGGGACGGGGGCCGCAATCAGCCCCAGCATTTT.